This entry features one T cell receptor (beta chain) sequence. What it binds is not known. Preparation of TRB cDNA libraries relied on 5' RACE carrying UMI labels. TCRdb re-analyzed the 5' RACE reads; it lists each CDR3 protein once, without DNA. With 130,000 or so distinct CDR3 sequences in the sample, the ten largest clones hold approximately 0.5%. The source of the sample is a study of CXCR3-negative and CXCR3-positive naive CD8 T cells. Cells classed as naive CD8+ T cells were CD45RO-CCR7+CD27+CD95-. General study points: Researchers report that CXCR3-positive naive cells carry more hydrophobic TRB CDR3s than CXCR3-negative naive cells.

CDR1 MDHEN and CDR2 SYDVKM come from the germline V gene. This CDR3 region has 11 residues. J is TRBJ1-1 and V is TRBV28; the D gene TCRdb calls, TRBD1, cannot be checked with no DNA. Sample: naive CXCR3- CD8+ T cells from blood. Specified subset: CD45RO-CCR7+CD27+CD95- naive CD8+ T cells lacking CXCR3 (TNR3-). The receptor comes from a human donor in good health. Some clones in this sample may be carry-over from other donors' samples. The CDR3: CASIRAAEAFF.